The clone carrying this TCR beta chain was detected once. This sample stems from a study of blood T cell repertoires in COVID-19. The assay was immunoSEQ multiplex PCR, and TCRdb's table has in-frame clones only and misses some. The data show under 300,000 clones, approximately 82% seen once. The CDR3 has 14 amino acids. CDR1 ENHRY and CDR2 SYGVKD come from the germline V gene. Trimming shortened V by 2 bases and J by 8 bases, and 13 bases separated the two germline ends. The source of this sequence is a woman over 75 with active or convalescent COVID-19. Source material: peripheral blood. The chain combines TRBV10-3 with TRBJ2-4; no clear D. The CDR3 region has the DNA TGTGCCATCAGTGAGGCTGCCATTGCGGACATTCAGTACTTC. Translated: CAISEAAIADIQYF.